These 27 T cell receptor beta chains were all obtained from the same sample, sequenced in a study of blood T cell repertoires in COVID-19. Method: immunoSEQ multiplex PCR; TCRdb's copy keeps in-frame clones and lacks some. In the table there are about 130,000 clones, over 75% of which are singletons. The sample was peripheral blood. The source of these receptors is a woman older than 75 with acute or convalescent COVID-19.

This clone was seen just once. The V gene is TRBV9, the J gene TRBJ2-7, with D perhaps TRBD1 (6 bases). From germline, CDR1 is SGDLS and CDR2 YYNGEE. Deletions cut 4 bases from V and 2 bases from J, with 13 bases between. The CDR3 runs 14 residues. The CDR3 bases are TGTGCCAGCAGCCCACAGGGAAAGACCTACGAGCAGTACTTC. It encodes CASSPQGKTYEQYF.

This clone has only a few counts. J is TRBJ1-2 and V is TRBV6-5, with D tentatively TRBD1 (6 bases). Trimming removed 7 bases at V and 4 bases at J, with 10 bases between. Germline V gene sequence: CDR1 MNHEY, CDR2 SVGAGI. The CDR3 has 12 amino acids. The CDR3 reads CASTLDSYGYTF. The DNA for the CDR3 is TGTGCCAGCACCTTGGACAGCTATGGCTACACCTTC.

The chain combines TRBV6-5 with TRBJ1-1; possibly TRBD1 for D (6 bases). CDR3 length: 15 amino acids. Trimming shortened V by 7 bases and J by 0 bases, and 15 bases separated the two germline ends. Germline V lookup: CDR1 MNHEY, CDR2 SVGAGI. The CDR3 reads CASTLDSLMNTEAFF. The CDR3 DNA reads TGTGCCAGCACCTTGGACAGCCTTATGAACACTGAAGCTTTCTTT.

The CDR3 protein is CASSQNLGGLGTEAFF. The CDR3 region has the DNA TGCGCCAGCAGCCAAAACCTGGGGGGGCTAGGCACTGAAGCTTTCTTT. This chain connects TRBV4-1 to TRBJ1-1, with D possibly being TRBD1 (6 bases). The germline V and J ends were trimmed by 2 bases and 4 bases, with 17 bases remaining between them. The CDR3 extends over 16 amino acids. In germline, CDR1 is MGHRA, CDR2 YSYEKL.

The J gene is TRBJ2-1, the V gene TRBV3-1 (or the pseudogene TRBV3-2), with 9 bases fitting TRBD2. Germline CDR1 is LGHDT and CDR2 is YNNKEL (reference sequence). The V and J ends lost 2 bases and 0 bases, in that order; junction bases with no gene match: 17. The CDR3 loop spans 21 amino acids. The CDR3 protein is CASSQRVGRWRGGYSYNEQFF. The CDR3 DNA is TGTGCCAGCAGCCAAAGAGTGGGCCGGTGGCGGGGGGGATACTCCTACAATGAGCAGTTCTTC.

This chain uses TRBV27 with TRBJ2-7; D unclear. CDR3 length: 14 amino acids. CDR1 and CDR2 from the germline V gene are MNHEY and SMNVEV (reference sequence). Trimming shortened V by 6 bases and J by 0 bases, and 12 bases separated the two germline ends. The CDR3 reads CASRATGGSYEQYF. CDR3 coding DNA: TGTGCCAGCAGAGCGACCGGTGGCTCCTACGAGCAGTACTTC.

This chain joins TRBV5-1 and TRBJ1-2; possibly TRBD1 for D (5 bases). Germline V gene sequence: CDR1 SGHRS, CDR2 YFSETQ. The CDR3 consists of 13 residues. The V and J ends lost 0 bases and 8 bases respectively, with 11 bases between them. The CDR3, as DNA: TGCGCCAGCAGCTTGGAAGGGGCTGGCGGCTACACCTTC. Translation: CASSLEGAGGYTF. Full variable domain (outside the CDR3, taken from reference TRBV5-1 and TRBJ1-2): KAGVTQTPRYLIKTRGQQVTLSCSPISGHRSVSWYQQTPGQGLQFLFEYFSETQRNKGNFPGRFSGRQFSNSRSEMNVSTLELGDSALYLCASSLEGAGGYTFGSGTRLTVV.

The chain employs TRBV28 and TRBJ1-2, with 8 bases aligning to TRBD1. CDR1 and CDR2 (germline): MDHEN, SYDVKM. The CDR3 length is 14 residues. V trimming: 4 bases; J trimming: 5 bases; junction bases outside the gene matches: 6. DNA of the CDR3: TGTGCCAGCAGTTCCCCGGGACAGGTTTATGGCTACACCTTC. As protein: CASSSPGQVYGYTF.

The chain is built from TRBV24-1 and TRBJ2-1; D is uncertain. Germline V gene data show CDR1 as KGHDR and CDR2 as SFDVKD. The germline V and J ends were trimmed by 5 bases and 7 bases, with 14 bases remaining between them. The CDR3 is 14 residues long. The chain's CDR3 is CATSAPRMGNEQFF. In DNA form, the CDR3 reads TGTGCCACCAGTGCCCCTAGGATGGGTAATGAGCAGTTCTTC.

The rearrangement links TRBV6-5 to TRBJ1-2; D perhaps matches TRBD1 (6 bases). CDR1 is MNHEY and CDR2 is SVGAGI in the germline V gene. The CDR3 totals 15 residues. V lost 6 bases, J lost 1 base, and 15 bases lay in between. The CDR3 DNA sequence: TGTGCCAGCAGACCTCCGACAGGCCTTAACTATGGCTACACCTTC. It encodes CASRPPTGLNYGYTF.

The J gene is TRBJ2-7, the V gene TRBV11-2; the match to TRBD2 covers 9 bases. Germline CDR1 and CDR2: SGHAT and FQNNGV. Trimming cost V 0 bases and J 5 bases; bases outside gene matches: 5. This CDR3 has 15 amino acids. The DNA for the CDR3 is TGTGCCAGCAGCTTAGAGGGCGGGAGGGCTCACGAGCAGTACTTC. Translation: CASSLEGGRAHEQYF.

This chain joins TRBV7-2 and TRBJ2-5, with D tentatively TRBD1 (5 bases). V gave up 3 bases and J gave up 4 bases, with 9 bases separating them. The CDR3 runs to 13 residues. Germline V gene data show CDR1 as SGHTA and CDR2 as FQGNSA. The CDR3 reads CASSFQGGETQYF. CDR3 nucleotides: TGTGCCAGCAGCTTTCAGGGCGGAGAGACCCAGTACTTC.

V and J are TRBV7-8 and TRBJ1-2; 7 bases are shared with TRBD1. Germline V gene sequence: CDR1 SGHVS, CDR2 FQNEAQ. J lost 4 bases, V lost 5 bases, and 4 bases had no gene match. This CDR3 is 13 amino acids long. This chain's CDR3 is CASSTGQRYGYTF. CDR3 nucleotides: TGTGCCAGCAGCACGGGACAGCGCTATGGCTACACCTTC.

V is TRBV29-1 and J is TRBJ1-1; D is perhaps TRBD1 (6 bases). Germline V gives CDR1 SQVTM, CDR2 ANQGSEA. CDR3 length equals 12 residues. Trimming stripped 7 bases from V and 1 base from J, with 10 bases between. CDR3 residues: CSAQGRNTEAFF. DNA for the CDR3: TGCAGCGCCCAGGGGAGGAACACTGAAGCTTTCTTT.

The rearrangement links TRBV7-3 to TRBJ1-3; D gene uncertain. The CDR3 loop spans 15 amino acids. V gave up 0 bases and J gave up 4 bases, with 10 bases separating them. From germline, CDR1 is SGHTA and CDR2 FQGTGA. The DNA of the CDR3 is TGTGCCAGCAGCTTAACACACGGGGTCGGAAACACCATATATTTT. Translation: CASSLTHGVGNTIYF.

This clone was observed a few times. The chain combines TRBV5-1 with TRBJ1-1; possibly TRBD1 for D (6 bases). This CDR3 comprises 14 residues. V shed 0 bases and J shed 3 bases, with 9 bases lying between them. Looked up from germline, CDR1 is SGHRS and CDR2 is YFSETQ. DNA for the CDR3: TGCGCCAGCAGCTTGGGGGACACCTACACTGAAGCTTTCTTT. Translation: CASSLGDTYTEAFF.

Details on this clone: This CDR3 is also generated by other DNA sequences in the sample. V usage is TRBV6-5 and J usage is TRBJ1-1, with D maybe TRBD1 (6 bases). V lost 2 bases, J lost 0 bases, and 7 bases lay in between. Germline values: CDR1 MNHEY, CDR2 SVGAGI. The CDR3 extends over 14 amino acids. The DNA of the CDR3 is TGTGCCAGCAGTTACAGGGGGATGAACACTGAAGCTTTCTTT. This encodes CASSYRGMNTEAFF.

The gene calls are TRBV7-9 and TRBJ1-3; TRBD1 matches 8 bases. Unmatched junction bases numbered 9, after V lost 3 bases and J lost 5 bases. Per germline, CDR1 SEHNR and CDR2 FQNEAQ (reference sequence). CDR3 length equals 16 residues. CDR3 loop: CASSFSGTGLRNTIYF. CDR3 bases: TGTGCCAGCAGCTTCTCCGGGACAGGCTTACGAAACACCATATATTTT.

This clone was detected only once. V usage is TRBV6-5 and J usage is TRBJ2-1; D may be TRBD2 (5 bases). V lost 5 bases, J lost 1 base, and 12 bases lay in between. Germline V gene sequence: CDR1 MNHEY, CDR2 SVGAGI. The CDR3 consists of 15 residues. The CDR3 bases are TGTGCCAGCAGTATAGGGTCGGGGTCCTACAATGAGCAGTTCTTC. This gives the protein CASSIGSGSYNEQFF.

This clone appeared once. CDR3 amino acids: CAISRDSQETQYF. The DNA of the CDR3 is TGTGCCATCAGCCGGGACAGCCAAGAGACCCAGTACTTC. The J gene is TRBJ2-5, the V gene TRBV10-3; 7 nucleotides match TRBD1. CDR3 length equals 13 residues. In germline, CDR1 is ENHRY, CDR2 SYGVKD. V dropped 6 bases and J dropped 1; count of bases not matched to a gene: 2.

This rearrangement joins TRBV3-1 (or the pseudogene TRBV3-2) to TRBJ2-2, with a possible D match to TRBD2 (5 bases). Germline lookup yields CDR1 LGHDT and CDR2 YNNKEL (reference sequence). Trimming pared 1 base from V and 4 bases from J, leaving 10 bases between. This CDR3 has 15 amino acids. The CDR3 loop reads CASSQVTGSTGELFF. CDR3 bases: TGTGCCAGCAGCCAAGTGACGGGGAGCACCGGGGAGCTGTTTTTT.

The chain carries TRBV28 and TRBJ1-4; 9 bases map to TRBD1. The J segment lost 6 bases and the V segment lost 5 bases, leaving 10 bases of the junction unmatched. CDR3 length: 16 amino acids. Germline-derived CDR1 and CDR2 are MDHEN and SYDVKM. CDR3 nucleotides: TGTGCCAGCAGTAACCGGGGGACAGGGAATTATGAAAAACTGTTTTTT. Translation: CASSNRGTGNYEKLFF.

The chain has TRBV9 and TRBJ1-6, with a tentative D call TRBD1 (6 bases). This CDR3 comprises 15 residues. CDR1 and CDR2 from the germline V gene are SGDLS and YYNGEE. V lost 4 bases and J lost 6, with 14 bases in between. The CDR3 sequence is CASSLSTQGNSPLHF. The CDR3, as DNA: TGTGCCAGCAGCCTCAGTACACAGGGTAATTCACCCCTCCACTTT.

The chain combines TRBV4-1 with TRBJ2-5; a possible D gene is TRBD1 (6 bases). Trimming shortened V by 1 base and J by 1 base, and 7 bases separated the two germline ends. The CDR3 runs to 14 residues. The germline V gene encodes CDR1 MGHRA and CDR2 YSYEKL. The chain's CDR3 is CASSQGTVQETQYF. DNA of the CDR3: TGCGCCAGCAGCCAAGGGACAGTCCAAGAGACCCAGTACTTC.

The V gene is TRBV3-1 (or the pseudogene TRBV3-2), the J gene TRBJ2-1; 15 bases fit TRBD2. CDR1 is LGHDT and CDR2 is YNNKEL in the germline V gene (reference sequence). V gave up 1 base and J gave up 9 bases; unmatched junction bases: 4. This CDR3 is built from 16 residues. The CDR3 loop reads CASSQVGTSGRSEQFF. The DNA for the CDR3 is TGTGCCAGCAGCCAAGTCGGGACTAGCGGGAGGAGTGAGCAGTTCTTC.

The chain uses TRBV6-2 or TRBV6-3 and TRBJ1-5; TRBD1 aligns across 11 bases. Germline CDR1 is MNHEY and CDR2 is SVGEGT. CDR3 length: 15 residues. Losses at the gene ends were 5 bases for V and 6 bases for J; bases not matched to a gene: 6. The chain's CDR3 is CASSADRGQGQPQHF. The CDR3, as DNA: TGTGCCAGCAGTGCGGACAGGGGGCAGGGTCAGCCCCAGCATTTT.

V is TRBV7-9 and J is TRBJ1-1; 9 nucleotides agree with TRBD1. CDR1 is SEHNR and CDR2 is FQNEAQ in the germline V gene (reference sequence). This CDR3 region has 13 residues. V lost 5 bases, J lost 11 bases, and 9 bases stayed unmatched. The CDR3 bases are TGTGCCAGCAGCCAGATACAGGGGGCGCGGGCTTTCTTT. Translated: CASSQIQGARAFF.